The clone carrying this T cell receptor (beta chain) was seen ten or more times. No antigen is known for it. The sample is drawn from a study of response to subunit inactivated influenza vaccine. General observations from the study: The authors proposed limited new T cell recruitment per seasonal influenza vaccination.

V dropped 4 bases and J dropped 9; count of bases not matched to a gene: 15. Per germline, CDR1 MDHEN and CDR2 SYDVKM. The length of the CDR3 is 17 residues. TCRdb re-called the RT-PCR reads through MiXCR, storing one row per CDR3 protein. Counted here are more than 700,000 distinct CDR3 sequences, 21% occurring once; the ten biggest clones make up 9.5% to 13%. The source material was PBMCs from blood, sampled about 5 days after vaccination. The sequence came from a man in his fifties who received an inactivated influenza vaccine. The chain recombines TRBV28 with TRBJ2-1, with 10 bases that match TRBD2. The CDR3, as DNA: TGTGCCAGCAGTTCTCTGTTCAGCGGGGGGGCGACGGGTGAGCAGTTCTTC. This sequence encodes CASSSLFSGGATGEQFF.